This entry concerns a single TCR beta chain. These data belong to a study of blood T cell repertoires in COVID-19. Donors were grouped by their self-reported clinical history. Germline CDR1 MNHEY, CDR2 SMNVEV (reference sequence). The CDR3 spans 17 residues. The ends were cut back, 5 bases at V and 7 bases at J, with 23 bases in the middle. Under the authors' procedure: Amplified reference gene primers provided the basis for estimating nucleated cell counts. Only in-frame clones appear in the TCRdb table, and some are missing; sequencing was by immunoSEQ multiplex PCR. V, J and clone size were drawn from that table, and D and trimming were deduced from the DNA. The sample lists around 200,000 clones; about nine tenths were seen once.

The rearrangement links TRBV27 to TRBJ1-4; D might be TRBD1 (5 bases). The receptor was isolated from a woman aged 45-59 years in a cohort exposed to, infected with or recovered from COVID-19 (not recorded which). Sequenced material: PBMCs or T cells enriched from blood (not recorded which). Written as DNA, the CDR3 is TGTGCCAGCAGTACCACCCTCTGGGCAGGGCTCGGTGAAAAACTGTTTTTT. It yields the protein CASSTTLWAGLGEKLFF.